This T cell receptor (beta chain) is drawn from a study of blood T cell repertoires in COVID-19. Study in general: Acute-phase and convalescent COVID-19 samples originated in the United States, Italy and Spain.

Losses at the gene ends were 5 bases for V and 7 bases for J; bases not matched to a gene: 2. The CDR3 is 13 residues long. Source study methods: Estimated nucleated cell counts came from reference gene primer amplification. Method: immunoSEQ multiplex PCR; TCRdb's copy keeps in-frame clones and lacks some. V and J calls and clone size are as listed in that table; D and trimming were resolved from the DNA. The table shows about 410,000 clones, with around nine tenths occurring only once. The Seattle patients joined while their infection was active and were tracked longitudinally afterward. The J gene is TRBJ1-5, the V gene TRBV12-3 or TRBV12-4; 10 bases agree with TRBD1. The sample consisted of peripheral blood. The TCR originated in a woman aged 40-49 years with COVID-19, enrolled during active disease. The CDR3 spells CASSQDRGQPQHF. CDR3 bases: TGTGCCAGCAGTCAGGACAGGGGGCAGCCCCAGCATTTT.